Here is one T cell receptor beta chain with its context. cDNA prepared by RNA extraction and subsequent reverse transcription served as the template for sequencing. Assay used: immunoSEQ multiplex PCR; TCRdb lists only in-frame clones, some missing. The data show under 350,000 clones, 58% seen once. Treatment: oral pan-JAK inhibitor, 5-10 mg twice daily. The investigators collected lesional scalp punch biopsies and peripheral blood from alopecia areata patients. This record comes from a study of CD8+ T cells in alopecia areata. Sequencing was performed on CD4+ T cells sorted from blood, taken at week 24, from a patient treated with tofacitinib. The clonotype originates from a human donor with alopecia areata.

The CDR3 DNA reads TGTGCCTGGAGTGGACGGTCAGGAGAGGGAGAAAAACTGTTTTTT. Its translation: CAWSGRSGEGEKLFF. V and J are TRBV30 and TRBJ1-4; D gene unclear. Trimming pared 1 base from V and 8 bases from J, leaving 17 bases between. CDR1 and CDR2 (germline): GTSNPN, SVGIG (reference sequence). This CDR3 is built from 15 residues.